A selection of T cell receptor beta chains follows, all from one sample in a study of T cell changes during pregnancy in multiple sclerosis. The data were produced by immunoSEQ multiplex PCR, yet TCRdb's version contains in-frame clones alone and is incomplete. Seen here are 85,000 to 120,000 clones, 91% observed once, and the top ten hold 1.5% to 2%. Sequencing was performed on peripheral blood, taken before pregnancy. The source is a female donor with multiple sclerosis, enrolled in a pregnancy study. CDR3s include the opening cysteine and the closing phenylalanine or tryptophan. The order of the fields is J gene, V gene, D gene, clone size, CDR3 DNA, CDR3 protein. A D gene is named only where the DNA matches it firmly. Clone size is not always given. Where it is, it says once, few, many or a class for expanded clones.

j_call: TRBJ1-5
v_call: TRBV2
d_call: TRBD1
clone_size: -
cdr3_nt: TGTGCCAGCAGTACAGGGGGGTGGCAGCCCCAGCATTTT
cdr3_aa: CASSTGGWQPQHF

j_call: TRBJ1-1
v_call: TRBV11-2
d_call: -
clone_size: -
cdr3_nt: TGTGCCAGCAGCCTACAGAAGAACACTGAAGCTTTCTTT
cdr3_aa: CASSLQKNTEAFF

j_call: TRBJ2-7
v_call: TRBV11-1
d_call: -
clone_size: -
cdr3_nt: TGTGCCAGCAGCTCCGCTAGCGCAAGCTACGAGCAGTACTTC
cdr3_aa: CASSSASASYEQYF

j_call: TRBJ2-7
v_call: TRBV5-4
d_call: -
clone_size: -
cdr3_nt: TGTGCCAGCAGCTTGGCCGCGGCGGGAAACTACGAGCAGTACTTC
cdr3_aa: CASSLAAAGNYEQYF

j_call: TRBJ2-3
v_call: TRBV2
d_call: TRBD1
clone_size: -
cdr3_nt: TGTGCCAGCAGGCGGACAGGGCCAGATACGCAGTATTTT
cdr3_aa: CASRRTGPDTQYF

j_call: TRBJ2-1
v_call: TRBV7-4
d_call: -
clone_size: -
cdr3_nt: TGTGCCAGCAGCTTGCCTAGCAGATACAATGAGCAGTTCTTC
cdr3_aa: CASSLPSRYNEQFF

j_call: TRBJ2-1
v_call: TRBV5-1
d_call: TRBD1
clone_size: once
cdr3_nt: TGCGCCAGCACCGTGGGACAGGGGATCGGTGAGCAGTTCTTC
cdr3_aa: CASTVGQGIGEQFF

j_call: TRBJ2-3
v_call: TRBV9
d_call: TRBD2
clone_size: -
cdr3_nt: TGTGCCAGCAGCGTAGACCAGCGGGGGGGCGTAGATACGCAGTATTTT
cdr3_aa: CASSVDQRGGVDTQYF

j_call: TRBJ2-7
v_call: TRBV6-1
d_call: TRBD2
clone_size: -
cdr3_nt: TGTGCCAGCAGTCGAGCGGGGGCCCGCCCCTACGAGCAGTACTTC
cdr3_aa: CASSRAGARPYEQYF

j_call: TRBJ2-7
v_call: TRBV7-7
d_call: TRBD2
clone_size: -
cdr3_nt: TGTGCTAGCAGCCTCCGGACTAGCGTATTAACCTACGAGCAGTACTTC
cdr3_aa: CASSLRTSVLTYEQYF

j_call: TRBJ1-1
v_call: TRBV6-6
d_call: -
clone_size: -
cdr3_nt: TGTGCCAGCAGTTACTCGAAAGGCCAGGGAAGGGTTGAAGCTTTCTTT
cdr3_aa: CASSYSKGQGRVEAFF

j_call: TRBJ2-3
v_call: TRBV7-3
d_call: TRBD1
clone_size: -
cdr3_nt: TGTGCCAGCAGCCCACTAGAGGGGGCTACGCAGTATTTT
cdr3_aa: CASSPLEGATQYF

j_call: TRBJ1-5
v_call: TRBV19
d_call: TRBD1
clone_size: -
cdr3_nt: TGTGCCAGTAACCCGGGACAGCCCAATCAGCCCCAGCATTTT
cdr3_aa: CASNPGQPNQPQHF

j_call: TRBJ1-2
v_call: TRBV19
d_call: -
clone_size: once
cdr3_nt: TGTGCCAGTAGTACTTACAGTTATGGCTACACCTTC
cdr3_aa: CASSTYSYGYTF

j_call: TRBJ2-1
v_call: TRBV15
d_call: TRBD2
clone_size: -
cdr3_nt: TGTGCCACCAGCAGAGGTGGCGGGGGCTACAATGAGCAGTTCTTC
cdr3_aa: CATSRGGGGYNEQFF

j_call: TRBJ2-2
v_call: TRBV5-1
d_call: TRBD2
clone_size: -
cdr3_nt: TGCGCCAGCCGAACCGCGGGACTAGCCGGCACCGGGGAGCTGTTTTTT
cdr3_aa: CASRTAGLAGTGELFF

j_call: TRBJ1-5
v_call: TRBV19
d_call: TRBD1
clone_size: -
cdr3_nt: TGTGCCAGTAGTTTTCTCGGGACAGGGGGCGGTCAGCCCCAGCATTTT
cdr3_aa: CASSFLGTGGGQPQHF

j_call: TRBJ1-1
v_call: TRBV2
d_call: -
clone_size: -
cdr3_nt: TGTGCCAGCCGCGAGGACAGCTTGAAAACTGAAGCTTTCTTT
cdr3_aa: CASREDSLKTEAFF

j_call: TRBJ2-7
v_call: TRBV2
d_call: TRBD2
clone_size: -
cdr3_nt: TGTGCCAGCAGTGCGCCCGCTAGCGGGGGCGGCGAGCAGTACTTC
cdr3_aa: CASSAPASGGGEQYF

j_call: TRBJ2-1
v_call: TRBV10-3
d_call: TRBD2
clone_size: -
cdr3_nt: TGTGCCATCAGTGAGGCCGGGACTAGCCGGGAGCAGTTCTTC
cdr3_aa: CAISEAGTSREQFF

j_call: TRBJ2-1
v_call: TRBV14
d_call: TRBD2
clone_size: -
cdr3_nt: TGTGCCAGCAGCCAAGGAGGACTAGCGGGAAACAATGAGCAGTTCTTC
cdr3_aa: CASSQGGLAGNNEQFF

j_call: TRBJ1-5
v_call: TRBV6-6
d_call: TRBD1
clone_size: -
cdr3_nt: TGTGCCAGCAGAACCGGGACAGGGAGAGGGCAGCCCCAGCATTTT
cdr3_aa: CASRTGTGRGQPQHF

j_call: TRBJ1-2
v_call: TRBV18
d_call: -
clone_size: once
cdr3_nt: TGTGCCAGCTCACCACGAGGGGAGGGCGGCTACACCTTC
cdr3_aa: CASSPRGEGGYTF

j_call: TRBJ2-7
v_call: TRBV4-2
d_call: TRBD1
clone_size: -
cdr3_nt: TGTGCCAGCAGCCATCACGGACAGGGCTCCTACGAGCAGTACTTC
cdr3_aa: CASSHHGQGSYEQYF

j_call: TRBJ2-2
v_call: TRBV2
d_call: -
clone_size: -
cdr3_nt: TGTGCCAGCAGAGGAGGCAACACCGGGGAGCTGTTTTTT
cdr3_aa: CASRGGNTGELFF

j_call: TRBJ1-1
v_call: TRBV9
d_call: -
clone_size: few
cdr3_nt: TGTGCCAGCAGCGTGGGAGACAGGTTGAACACTGAAGCTTTCTTT
cdr3_aa: CASSVGDRLNTEAFF

j_call: TRBJ2-5
v_call: TRBV11-2
d_call: -
clone_size: -
cdr3_nt: TGTGCCAGCAGCTCCTATGGCCGGGCGGGGGAGACCCAGTACTTC
cdr3_aa: CASSSYGRAGETQYF

j_call: TRBJ2-1
v_call: TRBV11-2
d_call: TRBD2
clone_size: -
cdr3_nt: TGTGCCAGCAGCGCGATACTACGGACTAGCGGGCTCGACAATGAGCAGTTCTTC
cdr3_aa: CASSAILRTSGLDNEQFF

j_call: TRBJ1-1
v_call: TRBV5-6
d_call: -
clone_size: -
cdr3_nt: TGTGCCAGCAGCTTGGGGTTCCGCGACACTGAAGCTTTCTTT
cdr3_aa: CASSLGFRDTEAFF

j_call: TRBJ2-5
v_call: TRBV5-4
d_call: -
clone_size: -
cdr3_nt: TGTGCCAGCAGCTTGGTTATGAGCGGCCAAGAGACCCAGTACTTC
cdr3_aa: CASSLVMSGQETQYF

j_call: TRBJ2-7
v_call: TRBV10-3
d_call: TRBD2
clone_size: -
cdr3_nt: TGTGCCATCAGTGAACCCGGACTAGCGGGGGGGCACAACGAGCAGTACTTC
cdr3_aa: CAISEPGLAGGHNEQYF

j_call: TRBJ2-7
v_call: TRBV5-1
d_call: TRBD1
clone_size: once
cdr3_nt: TGCGCCAGCAGCCCGTACAGGGGGGAGCAGTACTTC
cdr3_aa: CASSPYRGEQYF

j_call: TRBJ2-1
v_call: TRBV30
d_call: TRBD2
clone_size: once
cdr3_nt: TGTGCCTGGAGTTCATATAGCGGGAGTAATGAGCAGTTCTTC
cdr3_aa: CAWSSYSGSNEQFF

j_call: TRBJ2-7
v_call: TRBV28
d_call: TRBD2
clone_size: -
cdr3_nt: TGTGCCAGCAGTTTAACTAGCGGCTCCTACGAGCAGTACTTC
cdr3_aa: CASSLTSGSYEQYF

j_call: TRBJ2-7
v_call: TRBV7-9
d_call: TRBD2
clone_size: -
cdr3_nt: TGTGCCAGCAGTCATGTAGGACTAGCGGGAAGTTACGAGCAGTACTTC
cdr3_aa: CASSHVGLAGSYEQYF

j_call: TRBJ1-1
v_call: TRBV12-1
d_call: -
clone_size: once
cdr3_nt: TGTGCCAGCAGCATCCGACAGGGGCCCGCGAACACTGAAGCTTTCTTT
cdr3_aa: CASSIRQGPANTEAFF

j_call: TRBJ1-5
v_call: TRBV6-1
d_call: -
clone_size: -
cdr3_nt: TGTGCCAGCAGTGAATTGGGCAGCGGGCCCCAGCATTTT
cdr3_aa: CASSELGSGPQHF

j_call: TRBJ1-1
v_call: TRBV28
d_call: -
clone_size: -
cdr3_nt: TGTGCCAGCAGTTTATATTCGGGGACTGAAGCTTTCTTT
cdr3_aa: CASSLYSGTEAFF

j_call: TRBJ2-1
v_call: TRBV4-3
d_call: -
clone_size: -
cdr3_nt: TGCGCCAGCAGCCAGGATAGAATGAGGCGTGAGCAGTTCTTC
cdr3_aa: CASSQDRMRREQFF

j_call: TRBJ1-2
v_call: TRBV11-3
d_call: TRBD1
clone_size: -
cdr3_nt: TGTGCCAGCAGCCAACACGGGACAGGGAATGGCTACACCTTC
cdr3_aa: CASSQHGTGNGYTF

j_call: TRBJ2-7
v_call: TRBV7-2
d_call: -
clone_size: -
cdr3_nt: TGTGCCAGCAGAAGAGACAGGAATACCTACGAGCAGTACTTC
cdr3_aa: CASRRDRNTYEQYF

j_call: TRBJ1-2
v_call: TRBV19
d_call: TRBD1
clone_size: -
cdr3_nt: TGTGCCAGTACCTCCGTTCTGGGACAGACGCGGCTAAATGGCTACACCTTC
cdr3_aa: CASTSVLGQTRLNGYTF

j_call: TRBJ2-5
v_call: TRBV5-4
d_call: -
clone_size: once
cdr3_nt: TGTGCCAGCACTCTGTCAGGGGAGCGTGGAGAGACCCAGTACTTC
cdr3_aa: CASTLSGERGETQYF

j_call: TRBJ1-5
v_call: TRBV5-5
d_call: TRBD1
clone_size: -
cdr3_nt: TGTGCCAGCAGCTCGGCGGGACAGGGTGGTCAGCCCCAGCATTTT
cdr3_aa: CASSSAGQGGQPQHF

j_call: TRBJ1-6
v_call: TRBV27
d_call: -
clone_size: -
cdr3_nt: TGTGCCAGCTCCCTTCGGGGTTCACCCCTCCACTTT
cdr3_aa: CASSLRGSPLHF

j_call: TRBJ2-1
v_call: TRBV5-4
d_call: -
clone_size: -
cdr3_nt: TGTGCCAGCACCTCAGAGCTAGCGGAGCAGTTCTTC
cdr3_aa: CASTSELAEQFF

j_call: TRBJ2-5
v_call: TRBV7-8
d_call: -
clone_size: -
cdr3_nt: TGTGCCAGCAGCTTGGGGCAGGATACCTCCCAAGAGACCCAGTACTTC
cdr3_aa: CASSLGQDTSQETQYF

j_call: TRBJ2-7
v_call: TRBV6-1
d_call: -
clone_size: -
cdr3_nt: TGTGCCAGCACCTACCTTGAGGGTACGGACTACGAGCAGTACTTC
cdr3_aa: CASTYLEGTDYEQYF

j_call: TRBJ1-3
v_call: TRBV9
d_call: -
clone_size: -
cdr3_nt: TGTGCCAGCAGCGCCCTGGATAGGGGCATATATTTT
cdr3_aa: CASSALDRGIYF

j_call: TRBJ1-2
v_call: TRBV6-5
d_call: TRBD1
clone_size: -
cdr3_nt: TGTGCCAGCAGGAGACAGGGGGCTAACTATGGCTACACCTTC
cdr3_aa: CASRRQGANYGYTF

j_call: TRBJ2-1
v_call: TRBV7-2
d_call: TRBD2
clone_size: -
cdr3_nt: TGTGCCAGCAGCTTATACGGGCGGGAGGGAGGGTTGAGGTATGAGCAGTTCTTC
cdr3_aa: CASSLYGREGGLRYEQFF

j_call: TRBJ2-7
v_call: TRBV10-3
d_call: TRBD1
clone_size: -
cdr3_nt: TGTGCCATCAGTGAGGTGGACAGGGATGGCGAGCAGTACTTC
cdr3_aa: CAISEVDRDGEQYF

j_call: TRBJ2-3
v_call: TRBV5-4
d_call: TRBD2
clone_size: -
cdr3_nt: TGTGCCAGCAGCCCCGGACTAGCGGGCTTGGTCACAGATACGCAGTATTTT
cdr3_aa: CASSPGLAGLVTDTQYF

j_call: TRBJ1-1
v_call: TRBV11-3
d_call: -
clone_size: -
cdr3_nt: TGTGCCAGCAGCTTTAAAGGACAGTTGAACACTGAAGCTTTCTTT
cdr3_aa: CASSFKGQLNTEAFF

j_call: TRBJ1-2
v_call: TRBV7-2
d_call: TRBD1
clone_size: -
cdr3_nt: TGTGCCAGCAGCTCAATAGGCGGGGGACAGGATTATGGCTACACCTTC
cdr3_aa: CASSSIGGGQDYGYTF

j_call: TRBJ1-2
v_call: TRBV28
d_call: -
clone_size: -
cdr3_nt: TGTGCCAGCAGTCCCGACAGGTTGAGGGGCTACACCTTC
cdr3_aa: CASSPDRLRGYTF

j_call: TRBJ2-1
v_call: TRBV7-7
d_call: -
clone_size: -
cdr3_nt: TGTGCCAGCAGCCCCTCCGGACTGCTGAGCTCCTACAATGAGCAGTTCTTC
cdr3_aa: CASSPSGLLSSYNEQFF

j_call: TRBJ1-2
v_call: TRBV6-4
d_call: -
clone_size: -
cdr3_nt: TGTGCCAGCAGACGAACAGGGCTCGGAGCTAACTATGGCTACACCTTC
cdr3_aa: CASRRTGLGANYGYTF

j_call: TRBJ2-5
v_call: TRBV18
d_call: TRBD1
clone_size: -
cdr3_nt: TGTGCCAGCTCACCAATCGGTCCAGGGGGCGTAATAGAAGAGACCCAGTACTTC
cdr3_aa: CASSPIGPGGVIEETQYF

j_call: TRBJ2-3
v_call: TRBV16
d_call: TRBD2
clone_size: -
cdr3_nt: TGTGCCAGCAGCCCCAGCGGGAGCGACAGCACAGATACGCAGTATTTT
cdr3_aa: CASSPSGSDSTDTQYF